This TCR beta chain was retrieved from a study of beta chain features in type 1 diabetes. At the level of the study: Regarding age, gender and cell yields, patients proved similar to healthy donors.

Per the germline V gene, CDR1 is SEHNR and CDR2 is FQNEAQ (reference sequence). With 1 base removed from V and 3 bases from J, the gap between germline ends came to 8 bases. The CDR3 is made up of 14 amino acids. General study results and limits: In every one of the four CD4+ subsets, TCRB CDR3s were moderately but significantly shorter in Type 1 diabetes patients.

Via CD45RO/CCR7/CD25/CD127/CD95/CD27, cells of the CD4+ naive, central memory, regulatory and stem cell-like memory subsets were sorted. As every portion of the isolated RNA was reverse transcribed, the sequencing read expressed TCRB transcripts. Sequencing used immunoSEQ multiplex PCR; TCRdb keeps in-frame clones, though not all of them. The table shows 600,000 or so clones, with over 11% occurring only once. This clone turned up a few times. Its antigen remains unknown. The chain carries TRBV7-9 and TRBJ2-3; D is undetermined. The TCR sequence derives from a man aged 18-30 years with type 1 diabetes. Sequencing used naive CD4+ T cells from blood. The CDR3 nucleotides are TGTGCCAGCAGCTTAGGGGTCGGGACAGATACGCAGTATTTT. It is translated as CASSLGVGTDTQYF.